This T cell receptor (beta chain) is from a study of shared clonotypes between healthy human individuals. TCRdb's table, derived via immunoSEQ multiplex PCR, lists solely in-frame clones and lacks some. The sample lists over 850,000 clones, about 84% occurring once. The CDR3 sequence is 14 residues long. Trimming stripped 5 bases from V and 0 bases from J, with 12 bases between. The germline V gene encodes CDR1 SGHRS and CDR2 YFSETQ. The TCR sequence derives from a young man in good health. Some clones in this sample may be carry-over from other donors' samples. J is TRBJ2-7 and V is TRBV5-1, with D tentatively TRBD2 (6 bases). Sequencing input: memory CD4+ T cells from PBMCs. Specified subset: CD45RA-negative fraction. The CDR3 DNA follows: TGCGCCAGCAGTCCAGCGGGCTTCTCCTACGAGCAGTACTTC. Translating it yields CASSPAGFSYEQYF. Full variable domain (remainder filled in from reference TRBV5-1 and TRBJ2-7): KAGVTQTPRYLIKTRGQQVTLSCSPISGHRSVSWYQQTPGQGLQFLFEYFSETQRNKGNFPGRFSGRQFSNSRSEMNVSTLELGDSALYLCASSPAGFSYEQYFGPGTRLTVT.